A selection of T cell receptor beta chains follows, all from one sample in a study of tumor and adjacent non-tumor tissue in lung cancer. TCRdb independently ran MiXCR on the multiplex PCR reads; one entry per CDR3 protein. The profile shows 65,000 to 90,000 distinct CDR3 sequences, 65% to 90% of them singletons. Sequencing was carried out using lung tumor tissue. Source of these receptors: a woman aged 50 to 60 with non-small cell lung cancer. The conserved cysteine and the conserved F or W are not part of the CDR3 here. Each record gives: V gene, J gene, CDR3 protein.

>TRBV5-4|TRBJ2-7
ASSPALTSESLEQY
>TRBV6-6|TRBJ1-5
ANSYWADEFNQHQH
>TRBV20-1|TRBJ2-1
SARPGLAFVDEQF
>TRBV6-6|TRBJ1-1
ASTPGGQADTEAF
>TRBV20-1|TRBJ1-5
NATHARGQGNQPQH
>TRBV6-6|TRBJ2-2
ASTAGAGGLL
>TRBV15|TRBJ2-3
ATSRDPRYLAGGPLTDTQY
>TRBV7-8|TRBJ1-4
ASGPRVALLPGGEKLF
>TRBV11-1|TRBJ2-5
ANISGLYQETQY
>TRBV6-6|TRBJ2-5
ASSYSDGREAQY
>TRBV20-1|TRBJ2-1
SARKRTATYYDEQF
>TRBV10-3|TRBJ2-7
AISVPSYEQY
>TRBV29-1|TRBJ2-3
SVDRDSTDMQY
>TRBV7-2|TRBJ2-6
ASSLVGSGANVLT
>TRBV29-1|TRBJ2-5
SVEQQHQETQY
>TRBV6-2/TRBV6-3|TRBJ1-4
ASNHGTAEKLF
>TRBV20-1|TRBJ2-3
SARVGSGGWISTDTQY